The clone carrying this TCR beta chain was detected only once. Its matching antigen is unknown. Using immunoSEQ multiplex PCR, the repertoire was profiled, and TCRdb retains in-frame clones only, with some absent. In the table there are around 2.5 million clones, 93% of which are singletons. These data come from a study of shared clonotypes between healthy human individuals. General study results and limits: The low donor count limited represented genetic and exposure-history diversity.

CDR3 size: 14 residues. CDR1 is KGHSH and CDR2 is LQKENI in the germline V gene. Trimming stripped 5 bases from V and 0 bases from J, with 8 bases between. J is TRBJ2-1 and V is TRBV18; D may be TRBD1 (5 bases). This clonotype was obtained from a man aged 18 to 30 in good health. Some clones in this sample may be carry-over from other donors' samples. The sample comprised naive CD4+ T cells from PBMCs. Subset denoted: CD45RA+ positively selected. In DNA, the CDR3 is TGTGCCAGCTCAAGACAGAGCTCCTACAATGAGCAGTTCTTC. This gives the protein CASSRQSSYNEQFF.